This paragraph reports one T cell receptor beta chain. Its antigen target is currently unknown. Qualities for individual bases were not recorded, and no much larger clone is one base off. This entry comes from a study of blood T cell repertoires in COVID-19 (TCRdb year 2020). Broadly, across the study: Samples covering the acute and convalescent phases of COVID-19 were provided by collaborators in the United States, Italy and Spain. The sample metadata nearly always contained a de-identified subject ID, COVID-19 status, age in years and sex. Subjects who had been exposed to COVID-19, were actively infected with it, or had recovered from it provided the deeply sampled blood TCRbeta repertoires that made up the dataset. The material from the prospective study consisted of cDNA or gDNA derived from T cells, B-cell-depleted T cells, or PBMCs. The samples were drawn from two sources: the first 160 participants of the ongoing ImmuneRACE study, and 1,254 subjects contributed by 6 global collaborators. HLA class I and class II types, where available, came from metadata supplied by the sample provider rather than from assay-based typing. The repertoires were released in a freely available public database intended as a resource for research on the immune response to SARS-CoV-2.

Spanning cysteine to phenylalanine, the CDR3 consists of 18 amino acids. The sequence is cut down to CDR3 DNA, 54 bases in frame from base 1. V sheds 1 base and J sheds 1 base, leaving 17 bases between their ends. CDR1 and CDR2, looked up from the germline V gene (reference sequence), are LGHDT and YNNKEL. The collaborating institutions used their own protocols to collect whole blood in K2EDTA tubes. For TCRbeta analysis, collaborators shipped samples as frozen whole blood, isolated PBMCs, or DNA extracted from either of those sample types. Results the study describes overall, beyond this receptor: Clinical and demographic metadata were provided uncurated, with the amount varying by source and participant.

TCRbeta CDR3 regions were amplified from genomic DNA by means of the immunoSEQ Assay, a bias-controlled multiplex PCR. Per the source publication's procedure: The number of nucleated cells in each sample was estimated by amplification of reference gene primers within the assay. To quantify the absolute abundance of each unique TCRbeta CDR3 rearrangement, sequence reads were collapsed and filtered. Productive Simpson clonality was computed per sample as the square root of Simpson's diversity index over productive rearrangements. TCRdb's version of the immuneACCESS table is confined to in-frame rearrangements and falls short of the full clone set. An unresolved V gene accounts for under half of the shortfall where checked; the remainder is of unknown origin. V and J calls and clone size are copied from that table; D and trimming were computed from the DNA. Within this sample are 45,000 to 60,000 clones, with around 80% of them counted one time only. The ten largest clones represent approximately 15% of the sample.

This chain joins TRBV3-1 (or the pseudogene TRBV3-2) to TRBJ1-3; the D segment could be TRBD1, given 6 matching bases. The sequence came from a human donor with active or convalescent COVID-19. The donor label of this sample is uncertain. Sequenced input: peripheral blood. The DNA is TGTGCCAGCAGCCAAGGGTCCGGGACAAGACGATCTGGAAACACCATATATTTT. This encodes CASSQGSGTRRSGNTIYF.